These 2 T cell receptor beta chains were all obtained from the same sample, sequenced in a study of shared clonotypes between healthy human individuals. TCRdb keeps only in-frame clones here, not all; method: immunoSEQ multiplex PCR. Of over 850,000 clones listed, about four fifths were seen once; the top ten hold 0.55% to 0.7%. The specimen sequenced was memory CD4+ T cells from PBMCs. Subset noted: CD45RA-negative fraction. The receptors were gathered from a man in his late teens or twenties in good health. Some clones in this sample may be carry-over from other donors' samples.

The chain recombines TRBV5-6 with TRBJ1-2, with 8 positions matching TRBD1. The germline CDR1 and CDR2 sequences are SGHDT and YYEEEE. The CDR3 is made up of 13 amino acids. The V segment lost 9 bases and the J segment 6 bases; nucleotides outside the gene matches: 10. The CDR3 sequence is CATSQGARDGYTF. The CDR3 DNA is TGTGCCACCTCTCAGGGGGCTCGGGATGGCTACACCTTC. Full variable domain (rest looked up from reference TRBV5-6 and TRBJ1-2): DAGVTQSPTHLIKTRGQQVTLRCSPKSGHDTVSWYQQALGQGPQFIFQYYEEEERQRGNFPDRFSGHQFPNYSSELNVNALLLGDSALYLCATSQGARDGYTFGSGTRLTVV.

The CDR3: CASRRFSNQPQHF. The CDR3 DNA reads as TGTGCCAGCCGGAGGTTTAGCAATCAGCCCCAGCATTTT. The V call is TRBV7-2, the J call TRBJ1-5; no firm D call. V gave up 8 bases and J gave up 0 bases, with 8 bases separating them. Germline loops: CDR1 SGHTA, CDR2 FQGNSA. The CDR3 is made up of 13 amino acids.